Included here is one TCR beta chain sequence, with context. TCR beta sequencing covered blood CD8+ and CD4+ T cells. FACS enriched CD8+ TEMRA cells, while bulk CD8+ and CD4+ were negatively isolated. Random hexamers were used to reverse transcribe roughly 0.45 to 1 ug of RNA. TCRdb reprocessed the immunoSEQ multiplex PCR reads with MiXCR, giving one entry per CDR3 protein. The data contain about 180,000 distinct CDR3 sequences, approximately 93% of them singletons. The record originates from a study of CD8 T cells in Susac syndrome. CDR3 length: 17 residues. The germline V gene has CDR1 KGHSH and CDR2 LQKENI. Trimming at V came to 0 bases and at J to 1 base, leaving 5 bases not matched to a gene.

The sample taken for sequencing was CD4+ T cells from PBMCs. The TCR originated in a human donor with multiple sclerosis. The chain links TRBV18 to TRBJ2-3; 9 nucleotides match TRBD2. This CDR3 reads CASSPPTTSGRTDTQYF. Here the CDR3 DNA reads TGTGCCAGCTCACCACCTACCACTAGCGGGCGCACAGATACGCAGTATTTT.